The source of this T cell receptor (beta chain) is a study of human T cells and chemical hapten exposure. Study-wide context: Sensitizing treatment utilized 2% DPC over a 2 cm by 2 cm portion of upper inner arm skin.

Time point given: patch test 1, 2 weeks after DPC sensitization. Treatment given: therapeutic diphenylcyclopropenone sensitization with weekly scalp DPC. TCRdb redid the calling of the RACE reads with MiXCR, one entry per CDR3 protein. The table shows 380,000 or so distinct CDR3 sequences, with about 4.4% occurring only once. General study points: Among expanded TCRs, significantly more large CDR3 similarity clusters formed than among controls.

In regard to this clonotype: Antigen unknown.

This CDR3 has 14 amino acids. Trimming pared 3 bases from V and 2 bases from J, leaving 13 bases between. Germline-derived CDR1 and CDR2 are DFQATT and SNEGSKA (reference sequence). This specimen consisted of whole blood, obtained in connection with sensitization to the hapten diphenylcyclopropenone (DPC). V gene TRBV20-1 combines with J gene TRBJ1-2, with a weak D call TRBD1 (6 bases). The clonotype comes from a woman aged 50 to 60 with alopecia areata. Some clones in this sample may be carry-over from other donors' samples. DNA for the CDR3: TGCAGTGCTAGCCCGGGACAAGAGAACTATGGCTACACCTTC. It translates to CSASPGQENYGYTF.